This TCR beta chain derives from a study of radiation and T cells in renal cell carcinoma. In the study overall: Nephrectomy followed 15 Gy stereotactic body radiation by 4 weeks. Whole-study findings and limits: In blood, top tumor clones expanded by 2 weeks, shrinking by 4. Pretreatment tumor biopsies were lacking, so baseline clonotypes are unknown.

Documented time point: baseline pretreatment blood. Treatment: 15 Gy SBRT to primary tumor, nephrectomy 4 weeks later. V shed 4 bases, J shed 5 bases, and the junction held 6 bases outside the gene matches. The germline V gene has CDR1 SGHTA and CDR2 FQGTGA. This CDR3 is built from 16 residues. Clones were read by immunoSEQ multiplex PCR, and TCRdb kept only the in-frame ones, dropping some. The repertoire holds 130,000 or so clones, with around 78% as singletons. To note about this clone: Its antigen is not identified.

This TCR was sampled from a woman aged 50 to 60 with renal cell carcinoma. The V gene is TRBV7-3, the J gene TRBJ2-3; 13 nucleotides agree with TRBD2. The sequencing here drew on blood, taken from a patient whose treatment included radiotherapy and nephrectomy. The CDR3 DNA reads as TGTGCCAGCAGCTCCATCGGACTAGCGGGAGAAGATACGCAGTATTTT. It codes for CASSSIGLAGEDTQYF.